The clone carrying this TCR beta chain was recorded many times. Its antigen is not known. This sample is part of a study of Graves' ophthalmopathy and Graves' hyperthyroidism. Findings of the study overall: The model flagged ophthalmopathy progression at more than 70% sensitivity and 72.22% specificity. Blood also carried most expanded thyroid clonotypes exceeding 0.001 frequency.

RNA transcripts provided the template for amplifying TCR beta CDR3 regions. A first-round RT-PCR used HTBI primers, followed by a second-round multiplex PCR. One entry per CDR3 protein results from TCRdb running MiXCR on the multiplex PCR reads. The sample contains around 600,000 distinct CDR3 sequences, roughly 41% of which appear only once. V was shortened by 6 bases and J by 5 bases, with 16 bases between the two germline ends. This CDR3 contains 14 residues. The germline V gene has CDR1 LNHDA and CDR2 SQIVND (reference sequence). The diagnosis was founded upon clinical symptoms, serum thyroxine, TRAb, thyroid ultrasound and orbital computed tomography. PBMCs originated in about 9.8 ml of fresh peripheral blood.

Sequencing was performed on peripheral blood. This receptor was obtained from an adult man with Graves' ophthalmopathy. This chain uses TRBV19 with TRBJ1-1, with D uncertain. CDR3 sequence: CASRTALIGTEAFF. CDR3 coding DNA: TGTGCCAGTAGAACAGCCTTAATTGGGACTGAAGCTTTCTTT.